This TCR beta chain was identified in a study of CD8+CD57+ T cells in acquired aplastic anemia. Genomic DNA acted as the template from which TCR beta VDJ combination and CDR3 sequence profiling were carried out. MiXCR, applied by TCRdb to the reads, yields one record per CDR3 protein. Among over 40,000 distinct CDR3 sequences listed, 60% to 70% were seen once. Previously, flow cytometry had revealed CD8+CD57+ cell expansion in the patients chosen for sequencing. Sequencing was carried out using sorted CD4+, CD8+, or CD8+CD57+ T cells (not recorded which) from PBMCs. The clonotype comes from a human donor with aplastic anemia.

For the CDR3, the DNA is TGTGCCATCAGGGAGAGACAGGGGGCAAATCAGCCCCAGCATTTT. Its translation: CAIRERQGANQPQHF. The rearrangement uses TRBV10-3 and TRBJ1-5; TRBD1 matches at 10 bases. The CDR3 has 15 residues. CDR1 and CDR2 (germline): ENHRY, SYGVKD. J gave up 4 bases and V 6 bases, and 6 bases lay outside the gene matches.